The 29 T cell receptor beta chains in this list originate from one sample, sequenced in a study of cytomegalovirus exposure and HLA in healthy donors. The PCR had 60 Vbeta and 13 Jbeta primers. Measured with immunoSEQ multiplex PCR; TCRdb has only the in-frame clones, and not every one. This sample has around 50,000 clones; approximately 52% occur once, and the top ten carry about an eighth. The specimen sequenced was PBMCs. Source of these receptors: a human donor in good health.

Details on this clone: The sample carries other DNA sequences with the same CDR3. The V and J genes are TRBV6-5 and TRBJ2-7; the D gene is possibly TRBD1 (6 bases). The CDR3 length is 15 residues. Germline lookup yields CDR1 MNHEY and CDR2 SVGAGI. Trimming shortened V by 2 bases and J by 4 bases, and 15 bases separated the two germline ends. CDR3 loop: CASSYTQTGSYEQYF. The DNA of the CDR3 is TGTGCCAGCAGTTACACCCAGACAGGCAGTTACGAGCAGTACTTC.

V is TRBV29-1 and J is TRBJ2-1; weak D call: TRBD2 (6 bases). V lost 8 bases to trimming and J lost 6 bases, with 20 bases between them. The CDR3 is 14 amino acids. Germline CDR1 reads SQVTM; CDR2 reads ANQGSEA. The CDR3: CSMSSGLLLNEQFF. CDR3 nucleotide sequence: TGCAGCATGTCCTCGGGACTTTTACTCAATGAGCAGTTCTTC.

The rearrangement links TRBV6-5 to TRBJ2-4; 9 positions agree with TRBD1. Germline V gene data show CDR1 as MNHEY and CDR2 as SVGAGI. V lost 5 bases to trimming and J lost 1 base; unmatched junction nucleotides: 3. The CDR3 runs 15 residues. The CDR3 region has the DNA TGTGCCAGCAGTAGACAGGGGGGGGCCAAAAACATTCAGTACTTC. Its translation is CASSRQGGAKNIQYF.

The chain carries TRBV7-6 and TRBJ1-2; D is possibly TRBD1 (6 bases). The CDR3 loop spans 15 amino acids. Germline CDR1 is SGHVS and CDR2 is FNYEAQ. The germline V and J ends were trimmed by 6 bases and 1 base, with 15 bases remaining between them. The CDR3 DNA reads TGTGCCAGCAGTTTGGCACAGGGAGTTAACTATGGCTACACCTTC. Translation: CASSLAQGVNYGYTF. Variable domain in full (rest from reference TRBV7-6 and TRBJ1-2): GAGVSQSPRYKVTKRGQDVALRCDPISGHVSLYWYRQALGQGPEFLTYFNYEAQQDKSGLPNDRFSAERPEGSISTLTIQRTEQRDSAMYRCASSLAQGVNYGYTFGSGTRLTVV.

This chain connects TRBV6-4 to TRBJ1-6, with 8 positions matching TRBD1. The CDR3 totals 16 residues. Germline values: CDR1 MRHNA, CDR2 SNTAGT. V gave up 2 bases and J gave up 7 bases; unmatched junction bases: 7. The CDR3 DNA follows: TGTGCCAGCAGTGACCCAACGGGACAGGAAAATTCACCCCTCCACTTT. The encoded protein is CASSDPTGQENSPLHF.

The chain recombines TRBV5-8 with TRBJ2-1; D gene uncertain. V was cut by 4 bases and J by 2 bases, with 13 bases left in between. Per the germline V gene, CDR1 is SGHTS and CDR2 is YDEGEE. CDR3 length: 15 amino acids. This CDR3 reads CASSDRSKPYNEQFF. The CDR3 nucleotides read TGTGCCAGCAGCGACCGGAGCAAGCCCTACAATGAGCAGTTCTTC.

The sample holds one count of this clone. The V gene is TRBV5-5, the J gene TRBJ1-2; TRBD1 aligns across 7 bases. There are 16 residues in the CDR3. The germline CDR1 and CDR2 sequences are SGHKS and YYEKEE (reference sequence). V shed 4 bases, J shed 5 bases, and the junction held 14 bases outside the gene matches. The CDR3 sequence is CASSTDDWTGLYGYTF. The CDR3 coding sequence is TGTGCCAGCAGCACCGACGACTGGACAGGATTATATGGCTACACCTTC. The full variable domain, with the rest looked up from reference TRBV5-5 and TRBJ1-2, is DAGVTQSPTHLIKTRGQQVTLRCSPISGHKSVSWYQQVLGQGPQFIFQYYEKEERGRGNFPDRFSARQFPNYSSELNVNALLLGDSALYLCASSTDDWTGLYGYTFGSGTRLTVV.

Comment on this clone: Other DNA sequences within the sample encode an identical CDR3. This rearrangement joins TRBV15 to TRBJ2-3, with a tentative D call TRBD2 (6 bases). Germline-derived CDR1 and CDR2 are LNHNV and YYDKDF (reference sequence). This CDR3 is built from 13 residues. Trimming shortened V by 6 bases and J by 6 bases, and 13 bases separated the two germline ends. CDR3 DNA sequence: TGTGCCACCAGTGGTCTAGCGATGGATACGCAGTATTTT. As protein: CATSGLAMDTQYF.

This clone appeared a few times. CDR3 sequence (DNA): TGCGCCAGCAGCCAAGATCTGGGAGGATGGACTGAAGCTTTCTTT. It translates to CASSQDLGGWTEAFF. J is TRBJ1-1 and V is TRBV4-1, with unresolved D. Per germline, CDR1 MGHRA and CDR2 YSYEKL. Trimming took 0 bases from V and 5 from J, leaving 13 bases between them. The CDR3 has 15 amino acids.

The gene calls are TRBV7-9 and TRBJ1-2; D is unclear. The CDR3 runs to 14 residues. CDR1 SEHNR and CDR2 FQNEAQ come from the germline V gene (reference sequence). V dropped 2 bases and J dropped 5 bases, with 12 bases sitting between them. CDR3 sequence (DNA): TGTGCCAGCAGCTTACTCCTCCCCCTTTATGGCTACACCTTC. This translates into CASSLLLPLYGYTF.

The V gene is TRBV7-9, the J gene TRBJ2-5, with 8 bases fitting TRBD1. Looked up from germline, CDR1 is SEHNR and CDR2 is FQNEAQ (reference sequence). This CDR3 is built from 16 residues. V lost 5 bases and J lost 1; bases outside the gene matches: 9. CDR3 in DNA: TGTGCCAGCAGCCCCGACAGGGGCCAGGGCCAAGAGACCCAGTACTTC. Protein product: CASSPDRGQGQETQYF.

The rearrangement uses TRBV7-2 and TRBJ2-7; TRBD2 is a possible D gene (5 bases). This CDR3 has 16 amino acids. The V gene lost 3 bases and the J gene lost 4 bases, with 19 bases spanning the gap. Germline CDR1 reads SGHTA; CDR2 reads FQGNSA. CDR3 amino acids: CASSFPERGKGYEQYF. The CDR3, as DNA: TGTGCCAGCAGCTTCCCCGAACGGGGAAAGGGATACGAGCAGTACTTC.

A word on this clone: At one end the junction does not follow the germline gene, possibly because of a read error. This chain uses TRBV7-7 with TRBJ2-5; a possible D gene is TRBD1 (5 bases). The CDR3 consists of 12 residues. The germline gives CDR1 SSHAT, CDR2 FNYEAQ (reference sequence). CDR3 DNA sequence: TGTGCTAGCAGCTTAGACAGTGAGACCCAGTACTTC. The encoded protein is CASSLDSETQYF.

This rearrangement joins TRBV6-1 to TRBJ1-5; D remains ambiguous. The CDR3 is 14 residues long. V lost 5 bases to trimming and J lost 1 base, with 9 bases between them. CDR1 and CDR2 (germline): MNHNS, SASEGT. The CDR3: CASSTEPSNQPQHF. DNA for the CDR3: TGTGCCAGCAGTACAGAGCCAAGCAATCAGCCCCAGCATTTT.

This clone was detected only a few times. V is TRBV14 and J is TRBJ1-2; D remains ambiguous. V dropped 1 base and J dropped 2 bases, with 17 bases sitting between them. Germline V lookup: CDR1 SGHDN, CDR2 FVKESK. CDR3 length equals 17 residues. The chain's CDR3 is CASSQAPGRSSNYGYTF. CDR3 DNA sequence: TGTGCCAGCAGCCAAGCCCCGGGGAGGTCTTCGAACTATGGCTACACCTTC.

This chain connects TRBV7-3 to TRBJ2-3; 8 nucleotides match TRBD1. With V trimmed by 5 bases and J by 5 bases, 12 bases remained unmatched. The CDR3 contains 16 residues. Per the germline V gene, CDR1 is SGHTA and CDR2 is FQGTGA. The CDR3, as DNA: TGTGCCAGCAGCCAACGCCAGGGGGCGCGGGGAGATACGCAGTATTTT. Its protein is CASSQRQGARGDTQYF.

The gene calls are TRBV5-6 and TRBJ1-2; 9 positions match TRBD1. The V and J ends lost 1 base and 7 bases, in that order; junction bases with no gene match: 11. This CDR3 region has 16 residues. The germline CDR1 and CDR2 sequences are SGHDT and YYEEEE. For the CDR3, the DNA is TGTGCCAGCAGCTTGATCCCCGACAGGGGACAGGGTGGCTACACCTTC. Its translation is CASSLIPDRGQGGYTF.

Only a few counts were recorded for this clone. CDR3 coding DNA: TGCGCCAGCAGCTTGGCGGGACAGGGCTCCACAGATACGCAGTATTTT. Its translation is CASSLAGQGSTDTQYF. The chain is built from TRBV5-1 and TRBJ2-3, with 9 bases fitting TRBD1. The V gene end was trimmed by 0 bases and the J gene end by 2 bases; junction bases not matched to a gene: 4. The CDR3 is 16 residues long. Germline CDR1 reads SGHRS; CDR2 reads YFSETQ.

V and J are TRBV18 and TRBJ2-3; no firm D call. V lost 0 bases, J lost 2 bases, and 15 bases lay in between. This CDR3 comprises 17 residues. Per germline, CDR1 KGHSH and CDR2 LQKENI. CDR3 loop: CASSPPPTPTVTDTQYF. The CDR3 region has the DNA TGTGCCAGCTCACCACCCCCGACACCTACCGTCACAGATACGCAGTATTTT.

The V and J genes are TRBV30 and TRBJ2-3; no firm D call. There are 11 residues in the CDR3. The germline V gene has CDR1 GTSNPN and CDR2 SVGIG (reference sequence). V was trimmed by 1 base and J by 6 bases, leaving 5 bases between them. The CDR3 DNA follows: TGTGCCTGGAGTGCCAGTGATACGCAGTATTTT. It yields the protein CAWSASDTQYF.

The table lists this clone with a count of one. This chain uses TRBV29-1 with TRBJ2-7, with 7 positions matching TRBD1. J was trimmed by 5 bases and V by 4 bases; bases with no gene match: 8. Germline loops: CDR1 SQVTM, CDR2 ANQGSEA. CDR3 length: 13 amino acids. The CDR3 region has the DNA TGCAGCGTTGGCTCGACAGGGCTCGACGAGCAGTACTTC. This encodes CSVGSTGLDEQYF.

The chain uses TRBV6-5 and TRBJ1-2; TRBD1 matches at 7 bases. This CDR3 is 12 amino acids long. CDR1 and CDR2 from the germline V gene are MNHEY and SVGAGI. Unmatched junction bases numbered 1, after V lost 5 bases and J lost 4 bases. The CDR3 bases are TGTGCCAGCAGTAGACAGGGCTATGGCTACACCTTC. Protein product: CASSRQGYGYTF.

Written as DNA, the CDR3 is TGTGCCAGCAGCTTTAGAAGCGGTAGCTCCTACAATGAGCAGTTCTTC. This codes for CASSFRSGSSYNEQFF. The J gene is TRBJ2-1, the V gene TRBV5-4; a weak D match, TRBD2 (5 bases). Germline V gene data show CDR1 as SGHNT and CDR2 as YYREEE (reference sequence). CDR3 size: 16 residues. Trimming took 2 bases from V and 0 from J, leaving 12 bases between them. Complete variable domain (other parts from reference TRBV5-4 and TRBJ2-1): ETGVTQSPTHLIKTRGQQVTLRCSSQSGHNTVSWYQQALGQGPQFIFQYYREEENGRGNFPPRFSGLQFPNYSSELNVNALELDDSALYLCASSFRSGSSYNEQFFGPGTRLTVL.

The chain employs TRBV10-3 and TRBJ1-1; 9 nucleotides match TRBD1. CDR1 is ENHRY, CDR2 SYGVKD, per germline. V lost 0 bases and J lost 6; bases outside the gene matches: 5. This CDR3 is 15 amino acids long. The CDR3 region has the DNA TGTGCCATCAGTGAGTCTGGACAGGGGAGGGCTGAAGCTTTCTTT. This encodes CAISESGQGRAEAFF.

The V gene is TRBV2, the J gene TRBJ2-5, with a possible D match to TRBD1 (7 bases). Germline CDR1 and CDR2: SNHLY and FYNNEI. The CDR3 is 15 amino acids. Trimming pared 9 bases from V and 3 bases from J, leaving 20 bases between. CDR3 region: CASSRGRWGEETQYF. The DNA for the CDR3 is TGTGCCAGTTCGAGGGGGCGTTGGGGGGAAGAGACCCAGTACTTC.

As concerns this clone: At one end the junction does not follow the germline gene, possibly because of a read error. The J gene is TRBJ2-1, the V gene TRBV30; D possibly corresponds to TRBD2 (6 bases). This CDR3 comprises 14 residues. Germline CDR1 and CDR2: GTSNPN and SVGIG (reference sequence). The CDR3 sequence: CAWTMLSGYNERFF. The CDR3 DNA reads TGTGCCTGGACTATGCTGAGCGGGTACAATGAGCGGTTCTTC.

J is TRBJ1-4 and V is TRBV27; D possibly corresponds to TRBD1 (6 bases). The CDR3 has 16 residues. The ends were cut back, 5 bases at V and 8 bases at J, with 21 bases in the middle. Germline-derived CDR1 and CDR2 are MNHEY and SMNVEV (reference sequence). The CDR3: CASSPSLQGVGEKLFF. As DNA, the CDR3 is TGTGCCAGCAGTCCATCGCTACAGGGCGTTGGGGAAAAACTGTTTTTT. Looking up the rest from reference TRBV27 and TRBJ1-4 gives the full variable domain: EAQVTQNPRYLITVTGKKLTVTCSQNMNHEYMSWYRQDPGLGLRQIYYSMNVEVTDKGDVPEGYKVSRKEKRNFPLILESPSPNQTSLYFCASSPSLQGVGEKLFFGSGTQLSVL.

This clone was seen more than once but under ten times. V and J are TRBV7-6 and TRBJ1-4, with D unclear. Germline V CDR1 and CDR2: SGHVS, FNYEAQ. The CDR3 has 15 residues. Trimming removed 6 bases from V and 7 bases from J, with 18 bases in between. The CDR3 sequence is CASSPNTYAGEKLFF. The CDR3 region has the DNA TGTGCCAGCAGTCCTAATACATATGCGGGTGAAAAACTGTTTTTT.

The rearrangement links TRBV29-1 to TRBJ2-4; D is unclear. Germline V gene lookup returns CDR1 SQVTM and CDR2 ANQGSEA. This CDR3 is 13 amino acids long. Trimming pared 1 base from V and 5 bases from J, leaving 9 bases between. The CDR3 loop reads CSVEGVVQNIQYF. The CDR3 nucleotides read TGCAGCGTTGAAGGCGTGGTCCAAAACATTCAGTACTTC.